This record covers a single T cell receptor (beta chain). It lacks a known antigen. The sample holds no much larger clone one base away, and base qualities are not on file. Ends trimmed: V by 4 bases, J by 4 bases; bases unmatched to a gene: 12. As encoded in the germline V gene (reference sequence), CDR1 is LGHDT while CDR2 is YNNKEL. Its CDR3 holds 16 amino acids, cysteine through phenylalanine. Kept here is only the CDR3 DNA, which spans 48 bases and is read in frame from base 1. TCRbeta CDR3 regions were amplified from genomic DNA by means of the immunoSEQ Assay, a bias-controlled multiplex PCR. The authors processed their data as follows. The number of nucleated cells in each sample was estimated by amplification of reference gene primers within the assay. To quantify the absolute abundance of each unique TCRbeta CDR3 rearrangement, sequence reads were collapsed and filtered. For each sample, productive Simpson clonality was calculated by taking the square root of Simpson's diversity index across productive rearrangements. TCRdb holds this immuneACCESS table with in-frame rearrangements only. Some clones are missing; in checked studies, unresolved V genes explain under half, and the rest has no known cause. V and J calls and clone size are given by that table; D and trimming were obtained from the DNA. This sample comprises about 140,000 clones, around 88% of them detected only once. Jointly, the top ten make up over 1.5% of the sample.

The collaborating institutions used their own protocols to collect whole blood in K2EDTA tubes. For TCRbeta analysis, collaborator samples were shipped as frozen whole blood, as isolated PBMCs, or as DNA extracted from either sample type. The sample comes from a study of blood T cell repertoires in COVID-19 (dated by TCRdb to 2018 to 2020). About the full investigation: Collaborator samples came from the United States, Italy and Spain and covered acute and convalescent phases of COVID-19. The prospective study material was composed of cDNA or gDNA derived from T cells, B-cell-depleted T cells, or PBMCs. Deeply sampled blood TCRbeta repertoires from subjects exposed to, actively infected with, or recovered from COVID-19 were included in the dataset. Samples came from the ongoing ImmuneRACE study (first 160 participants) plus 1,254 subjects from 6 global collaborators. HLA class I and class II types, where available, came from metadata supplied by the sample provider rather than from assay-based typing. A freely available public database, intended as a resource for researchers studying the immune response to SARS-CoV-2, is where the repertoires were released. A de-identified subject ID, COVID-19 status, age in years and sex were almost always included in the sample metadata.

The investigation overall reported the following: The amount of clinical and demographic metadata varied by source and participant and was provided uncurated.

What was sequenced was peripheral blood. In this chain, TRBV3-1 (or the pseudogene TRBV3-2) is recombined with TRBJ1-2; 7 bases in the junction line up with TRBD1. The TCR was taken from a woman aged 55-69 years with acute or convalescent COVID-19. The CDR3 protein: CASSPPGQKWGYGYTF. The bases read TGTGCCAGCAGCCCGCCGGGACAGAAATGGGGCTATGGCTACACCTTC.